The 9 T cell receptor beta chains in this list originate from one sample, sequenced in a study of low-dose radiotherapy and immunotherapy resistance in tumors. Primers targeting TRAV and TRBV primed first-strand cDNA, covering alpha and beta chains. TCRs were amplified for around 20 PCR cycles with a constant-region primer and V-primer adapter. Each CDR3 protein gets one entry after TCRdb re-called the reads with MiXCR. The table has 54,000 or so distinct CDR3 sequences, 25% seen once. Sample time point: before trial treatment. The sample consisted of PBMCs, taken before treatment. The receptors were sampled from a male donor with prostate cancer.

This clonotype was counted ten times or more. The chain recombines TRBV6-2 or TRBV6-3 with TRBJ2-7; D is unclear. Germline CDR1 is MNHEY and CDR2 is SVGEGT. CDR3 length equals 14 residues. The V end was cut by 5 bases, the J end by 0 bases, with 11 bases between. CDR3 sequence reads: CASSRTGSSYEQYF. DNA for the CDR3: TGTGCCAGCAGTCGGACCGGTAGCTCCTACGAGCAGTACTTC.

The sample holds many counts of this clonotype. V is TRBV7-9 and J is TRBJ1-1, with 7 bases aligning to TRBD1. J gave up 5 bases and V 5 bases, and 11 bases lay outside the gene matches. Germline V gives CDR1 SEHNR, CDR2 FQNEAQ (reference sequence). The CDR3 runs to 15 residues. CDR3 region: CASSLRGGGGTEAFF. The DNA of the CDR3 is TGTGCCAGCAGCCTAAGAGGGGGCGGGGGTACTGAAGCTTTCTTT.

There are a few counts of this clonotype. The chain links TRBV5-1 to TRBJ2-2; TRBD2 might be the D (5 bases). V gave up 4 bases and J gave up 0 bases, with 13 bases separating them. CDR1 is SGHRS, CDR2 YFSETQ, per germline. The CDR3 sequence is 16 residues long. The CDR3 is CASSIRGSSNTGELFF. The CDR3 DNA follows: TGCGCCAGCAGCATCCGGGGTTCATCGAACACCGGGGAGCTGTTTTTT.

Many counts were recorded for this clonotype. This chain joins TRBV14 and TRBJ1-2; D might be TRBD1 (6 bases). The germline V gene has CDR1 SGHDN and CDR2 FVKESK. This CDR3 is 13 amino acids long. The ends were cut back, 4 bases at V and 8 bases at J, with 14 bases in the middle. The CDR3 reads CASSPAGAGGYTF. CDR3 DNA sequence: TGTGCCAGCAGCCCCGCAGGGGCTGGGGGCTACACCTTC.

This chain joins TRBV7-9 and TRBJ2-1, with TRBD2 matching over 9 bases. V shed 6 bases, J shed 3 bases, and the junction held 6 bases outside the gene matches. The CDR3 is made up of 15 amino acids. Germline values: CDR1 SEHNR, CDR2 FQNEAQ (reference sequence). CDR3 DNA: TGTGCCAGCAGGACGGTAGCGGGAGTCTACAATGAGCAGTTCTTC. It specifies CASRTVAGVYNEQFF.

This clonotype was detected ten times or more. The chain couples TRBV28 to TRBJ1-4; maybe TRBD1 (5 bases). Germline loops: CDR1 MDHEN, CDR2 SYDVKM. Between the trimmed V and J ends, which lost 5 bases and 6 bases, there was a span of 16 bases. The CDR3 spans 15 residues. The CDR3 reads CASSRPGTGHEKLFF. CDR3 bases: TGTGCCAGCAGTAGACCCGGGACCGGACATGAAAAACTGTTTTTT.

V is TRBV18 and J is TRBJ2-7; 8 nucleotides line up with TRBD2. After removal of 2 bases from V and 3 bases from J, the junction contained 3 bases not matched to a gene. Germline lookup yields CDR1 KGHSH and CDR2 LQKENI. The CDR3 contains 14 residues. The CDR3 DNA reads as TGTGCCAGCTCACCAGCCGGGACTAGCTACGAGCAGTACTTC. Translation gives CASSPAGTSYEQYF.

There are many counts of this clonotype. The CDR3 nucleotides are TGTGCCAGCAGTTTAAGATGGGCAAATAGCAATCAGCCCCAGCATTTT. Translation: CASSLRWANSNQPQHF. V and J are TRBV27 and TRBJ1-5; D gene uncertain. The V end lost 2 bases, the J end lost 0 bases, and 11 bases lay between the germline ends. Germline V gene data show CDR1 as MNHEY and CDR2 as SMNVEV (reference sequence). The length of the CDR3 is 16 residues.

This clonotype was observed many times. The chain combines TRBV6-2 or TRBV6-3 with TRBJ2-7; either TRBD1 or TRBD2 may fit D (6 bases each). The CDR3 sequence is 13 residues long. Per the germline V gene, CDR1 is MNHEY and CDR2 is SVGEGT. The V end lost 10 bases, the J end lost 3 bases, and 16 bases lay between the germline ends. In DNA, the CDR3 is TGTGCCATAGGGGGGATAATCGGCTACGAGCAGTACTTC. As protein: CAIGGIIGYEQYF.